The 18 T cell receptor beta chains presented below share a single source sample, sequenced in a study of patients and donors after allogeneic stem cell transplantation. TCRdb independently ran MiXCR on the RT-PCR reads; one entry per CDR3 protein. Of about 160,000 distinct CDR3 sequences listed, about a quarter are singletons. Source material: blood, either unsorted or a sorted T cell fraction (not recorded which). The receptor set was obtained from a human donor who was either an allogeneic HSCT recipient or a stem cell or donor lymphocyte infusion donor (not recorded which). It is not recorded whose cells these are; they may come from a transplant donor.

This clonotype occurred a few times. The chain recombines TRBV24-1 with TRBJ2-3; D remains ambiguous. This CDR3 has 14 amino acids. V gave up 0 bases and J gave up 4 bases, with 7 bases separating them. Per germline, CDR1 KGHDR and CDR2 SFDVKD. The CDR3 reads CATSDLERPDTQYF. CDR3 in DNA: TGTGCCACCAGTGATTTGGAGAGACCAGATACGCAGTATTTT.

This clonotype was seen a handful of times. The rearrangement joins TRBV29-1 to TRBJ2-1; D is ambiguous. V gave up 7 bases and J gave up 4 bases, with 8 bases separating them. This CDR3 has 11 residues. Germline V lookup: CDR1 SQVTM, CDR2 ANQGSEA. The CDR3 protein is CSATDYNEQFF. CDR3 bases: TGCAGCGCTACCGATTACAATGAGCAGTTCTTC.

This sequence joins TRBV5-1 and TRBJ2-1, with 10 bases fitting TRBD2. This CDR3 comprises 17 residues. V lost 0 bases and J lost 8; bases outside the gene matches: 11. Germline V gives CDR1 SGHRS, CDR2 YFSETQ. CDR3 loop: CASSLAGTSEFSDEQFF. The CDR3 region has the DNA TGCGCCAGCAGCTTGGCCGGGACTAGCGAATTCTCGGATGAGCAGTTCTTC.

The rearrangement links TRBV4-2 to TRBJ1-2, with 8 bases fitting TRBD1. The germline gives CDR1 LGHNA, CDR2 YNFKEQ. V lost 4 bases and J lost 2; bases outside the gene matches: 0. CDR3 length equals 13 residues. The CDR3 protein is CASSRQGNYGYTF. CDR3 coding DNA: TGTGCCAGCAGCCGACAGGGGAACTATGGCTACACCTTC.

In its sample, this clonotype was seen many times. The chain is built from TRBV20-1 and TRBJ1-2; 11 bases fit TRBD1. Germline V gene lookup returns CDR1 DFQATT and CDR2 SNEGSKA (reference sequence). With 2 bases clipped from V and 4 bases from J, the junction kept 3 bases outside the gene matches. This CDR3 is built from 14 residues. CDR3 loop: CSARKGTGGYGYTF. The CDR3 DNA follows: TGCAGTGCTAGAAAGGGGACAGGGGGCTATGGCTACACCTTC.

The chain employs TRBV18 and TRBJ1-1, with TRBD1 matching over 7 bases. Trimming took 6 bases from V and 7 from J; bases not matched to a gene: 2. CDR3 size: 11 residues. CDR1 is KGHSH, CDR2 LQKENI, per germline. DNA of the CDR3: TGTGCCAGCTCGGGGACAGATGAAGCTTTCTTT. Its protein is CASSGTDEAFF.

The chain joins TRBV12-3 or TRBV12-4 to TRBJ2-6; the D gene is possibly TRBD2 (6 bases). The CDR3 covers 19 residues. Between the trimmed V and J ends, which lost 7 bases and 0 bases, there was a span of 22 bases. This CDR3 reads CASIQGLYLWGSGANVLTF. The CDR3 region has the DNA TGTGCCAGCATCCAGGGACTTTACCTATGGGGCTCTGGGGCCAACGTCCTGACTTTC.

There are a few counts of this clonotype. The chain joins TRBV20-1 to TRBJ2-3; tentative D call: TRBD1 (6 bases). Germline CDR1 reads DFQATT; CDR2 reads SNEGSKA (reference sequence). V lost 4 bases to trimming and J lost 5 bases, with 16 bases between them. The CDR3 has 14 residues. CDR3 amino acids: CSAIVGGMGDTQYF. The CDR3 region has the DNA TGCAGTGCTATCGTAGGGGGTATGGGAGATACGCAGTATTTT.

This clonotype was recorded many times. CDR3 coding DNA: TGCAGTGCTAGAGATCTAAGGGGGCAAGTAAACATTCAGTACTTC. It is translated as CSARDLRGQVNIQYF. The V call is TRBV20-1, the J call TRBJ2-4; 7 bases fit TRBD1. V lost 0 bases and J lost 6; bases outside the gene matches: 8. The CDR3 is 15 amino acids. Looked up from germline, CDR1 is DFQATT and CDR2 is SNEGSKA (reference sequence).

This clonotype appeared a few times. The chain combines TRBV12-3 or TRBV12-4 with TRBJ1-5; a weak D match, TRBD1 (6 bases). Deletions cut 6 bases from V and 5 bases from J, with 14 bases between. The length of the CDR3 is 14 residues. CDR3 DNA: TGTGCCAGCAGCTCAGGGGCGCACTATCAGCCCCAGCATTTT. The encoded protein is CASSSGAHYQPQHF.

CDR3 residues: CSVGMDRGNTEAFF. CDR3 nucleotide sequence: TGCAGCGTTGGAATGGACAGGGGGAACACTGAAGCTTTCTTT. The chain carries TRBV29-1 and TRBJ1-1, with TRBD1 matching 9 bases. J was trimmed by 1 base and V by 4 bases; bases with no gene match: 4. CDR1 SQVTM and CDR2 ANQGSEA come from the germline V gene. The CDR3 sequence is 14 residues long.

This sequence joins TRBV29-1 and TRBJ2-1; 10 nucleotides agree with TRBD2. V was clipped by 3 bases and J by 7 bases; unmatched bases: 3. This CDR3 is 13 amino acids long. The V gene's germline CDR1 is SQVTM and CDR2 ANQGSEA. The CDR3 here is CSVDSGRGNEQFF. The CDR3 DNA reads as TGCAGCGTTGACAGCGGGAGGGGAAATGAGCAGTTCTTC.

This clonotype was picked up a small number of times. This chain uses TRBV29-1 with TRBJ1-2; D may be TRBD1 (6 bases). Germline CDR1 is SQVTM and CDR2 is ANQGSEA. The CDR3 has 14 residues. V was clipped by 4 bases and J by 8 bases, with 20 bases between them. The CDR3 DNA follows: TGCAGCGTTGGAGCCGTCGCAGGGGCTGGCGGCTACACCTTC. This encodes CSVGAVAGAGGYTF.

The J gene is TRBJ2-5, the V gene TRBV29-1; 7 bases map to TRBD1. V was clipped by 7 bases and J by 0 bases; unmatched bases: 5. The CDR3 runs 13 residues. Germline-derived CDR1 and CDR2 are SQVTM and ANQGSEA. CDR3 amino acids: CSAPGTDQETQYF. CDR3 sequence (DNA): TGCAGCGCCCCGGGGACAGACCAAGAGACCCAGTACTTC.

In its sample, this clonotype was seen a few times. The J gene is TRBJ1-1, the V gene TRBV20-1, with a tentative D call TRBD1 (5 bases). Germline-derived CDR1 and CDR2 are DFQATT and SNEGSKA (reference sequence). The CDR3 extends over 14 amino acids. Trimming removed 7 bases from V and 0 bases from J, with 15 bases in between. This CDR3 is CSVGGVLVNTEAFF. CDR3 coding DNA: TGCAGTGTGGGGGGTGTTTTGGTGAACACTGAAGCTTTCTTT.

This clonotype was detected a few times. The CDR3 DNA sequence: TGTGCCACCAGCAGAGTTGGGGTACTAAGCACAGATACGCAGTATTTT. Its protein is CATSRVGVLSTDTQYF. This chain joins TRBV15 and TRBJ2-3; no reliable D call. CDR3 length: 16 amino acids. Deletions cut 1 base from V and 0 bases from J, with 11 bases between. The germline V gene has CDR1 LNHNV and CDR2 YYDKDF (reference sequence).

The chain joins TRBV6-5 to TRBJ2-3; TRBD2 aligns across 9 bases. The CDR3 length is 16 residues. From germline, CDR1 is MNHEY and CDR2 SVGAGI. Trimming took 5 bases from V and 6 from J; bases not matched to a gene: 12. DNA for the CDR3: TGTGCCAGCAGTCGCTTAGAGGTAGCGGGGGCCGATACGCAGTATTTT. The encoded protein is CASSRLEVAGADTQYF.

This chain uses TRBV12-3 or TRBV12-4 with TRBJ1-1; D ambiguous. The CDR3 sequence is 15 residues long. V was clipped by 6 bases and J by 2 bases, with 16 bases between them. The CDR3 DNA is TGTGCCAGCAGACCCCTCCCGAGGTTTAACACTGAAGCTTTCTTT. Its translation is CASRPLPRFNTEAFF.